These T cell receptor beta chains were read from a single sample in a study of technical replicates of blood from a few donors. Here immunoSEQ multiplex PCR was the method, and the copy in TCRdb shows in-frame clones only, minus some. This sample has about 66,000 clones, with roughly 90% found just once. The source material was PBMCs. Receptor source: a human donor in good health. Some clones in this sample may be carry-over from other donors' samples. The conserved cysteine and the conserved F or W are not part of the CDR3 here. D genes are given only for firm matches. Clone size is stated in some rows and not others, as once, few, many or a class when expanded.

length: 12; size: .; D: TRBD2; V: TRBV5-1; J: TRBJ2-7; CDR3: ASSLGTSLYEQY
length: 11; size: .; D: .; V: TRBV19; J: TRBJ2-3; CDR3: ASTQTGTDTQY
length: 13; size: .; D: TRBD1; V: TRBV6-6; J: TRBJ2-5; CDR3: ASFRGQGFLETQY
length: 14; size: .; D: TRBD2; V: TRBV30; J: TRBJ2-2; CDR3: AWSASGRGSTGELF
length: 13; size: .; D: .; V: TRBV4-2; J: TRBJ1-4; CDR3: ASSQGAGKAEKLF
length: 12; size: .; D: .; V: TRBV9; J: TRBJ2-7; CDR3: ASSVGIAAYEQY
length: 13; size: .; D: .; V: TRBV6-6; J: TRBJ1-5; CDR3: ASSYSVGKNQPQH
length: 13; size: once; D: TRBD2; V: TRBV6-1; J: TRBJ2-7; CDR3: ASSEALREGLEQY
length: 11; size: once; D: TRBD1; V: TRBV5-8; J: TRBJ2-7; CDR3: ASGKTGGHEQY
length: 13; size: .; D: TRBD1; V: TRBV27; J: TRBJ2-7; CDR3: ASSLRTGGMDEQY